This T cell receptor (beta chain) was sequenced in a study of T cells in Graves' hyperthyroidism and ophthalmopathy. This clonotype came up many times. Trimming removed 3 bases from V and 5 bases from J; junction bases left unmatched: 15. Germline V gene lookup returns CDR1 DFQATT and CDR2 SNEGSKA (reference sequence). The CDR3 covers 16 residues. Ophthalmopathy patients had Clinical Activity Score at least 3, NOSPECS grade at least 4, duration under 3 months. Amplified TCR beta CDR3 regions came from RNA transcripts. Primed by the HTBI set, a first-round RT-PCR was run on the TCR CDR3. One entry per CDR3 protein results from TCRdb running MiXCR on the multiplex PCR reads. The repertoire holds 300,000 or so distinct CDR3 sequences, with about 18% as singletons.

The receptor was isolated from a woman aged 55-70 years with Graves' ophthalmopathy. The V and J genes are TRBV20-1 and TRBJ1-1, with 7 bases aligning to TRBD1. Sequencing was done on a sample of blood. The CDR3 region is CSASSLGGGTGTEAFF. The CDR3 DNA sequence: TGCAGTGCTAGCAGTTTGGGAGGGGGCACAGGGACTGAAGCTTTCTTT.